These 9 T cell receptor beta chains were all obtained from the same sample, sequenced in a study of PD-1 blockade in classical Hodgkin lymphoma. Autologous stem cell transplantation was followed by relapse in every patient, and brentuximab vedotin exposure varied. The protocol was immunoSEQ multiplex PCR, while the TCRdb copy is restricted to in-frame clones and leaves out a portion. The sample consists of about 13,000 clones, around 90% of them appearing once. The specimen was peripheral blood mononuclear cells (PBMCs), collected at baseline. These receptor sequences come from a human donor with classical Hodgkin lymphoma.

About this clone itself: A read error may account for a junction end that differs from germline. The rearrangement uses TRBV6-5 and TRBJ1-3, with D unclear. The CDR3 runs to 12 residues. Germline-derived CDR1 and CDR2 are MNHEY and SVGAGI. CDR3 loop: CASSNSGNTIYF. In DNA, the CDR3 is TGTGCCAGCAGTAACTCTGGAAACACCATATATTTT.

The chain is built from TRBV5-1 and TRBJ2-5, with 14 bases lining up with TRBD2. Germline values: CDR1 SGHRS, CDR2 YFSETQ. Losses at the gene ends were 3 bases for V and 4 bases for J; bases not matched to a gene: 2. The CDR3 runs 15 residues. The CDR3 nucleotides are TGCGCCAGCAGCTCCGGACTAGCGGGGGGAGAGACCCAGTACTTC. This codes for CASSSGLAGGETQYF.

This chain joins TRBV5-4 and TRBJ2-1, with D perhaps TRBD1 (5 bases). The V and J ends lost 4 bases and 2 bases respectively, with 16 bases between them. Germline V gene data show CDR1 as SGHNT and CDR2 as YYREEE (reference sequence). This CDR3 region has 16 residues. The CDR3: CASSPTGVSTYNEQFF. CDR3 DNA sequence: TGTGCCAGCAGCCCTACAGGAGTTAGTACCTACAATGAGCAGTTCTTC.

This rearrangement joins TRBV6-5 to TRBJ1-2, with D unresolved. With 7 bases removed from V and 2 bases from J, the gap between germline ends came to 17 bases. Germline V gene sequence: CDR1 MNHEY, CDR2 SVGAGI. The CDR3 length is 15 residues. CDR3 nucleotides: TGTGCCAGCACGACCGCCGCGGGAGGGAACTATGGCTACACCTTC. Protein sequence: CASTTAAGGNYGYTF.

This chain joins TRBV4-1 and TRBJ1-1; 7 nucleotides line up with TRBD1. The CDR3 sequence is 15 residues long. Germline CDR1 is MGHRA and CDR2 is YSYEKL. The junction had 9 bases not matched to a gene; V was cut back by 3 bases and J by 5 bases. In nucleotides, the CDR3 is TGCGCCAGCAGCCATTCGACAGGGAAGAAGACTGAAGCTTTCTTT. Translated, it gives CASSHSTGKKTEAFF.

This clone was counted a single time. One end of the junction fails to match germline, which may point to a read error. The chain is built from TRBV5-1 and TRBJ1-2; 10 bases map to TRBD1. Germline V gene data show CDR1 as SGHRS and CDR2 as YFSETQ. The CDR3 is 15 amino acids. This CDR3 is CASSLTPGTGASPSF. The CDR3 DNA follows: TGCGCCAGCAGCTTGACACCCGGGACAGGGGCCTCACCCAGCTTC.

J is TRBJ1-5 and V is TRBV30, with no clear D. CDR1 and CDR2 (germline): GTSNPN, SVGIG (reference sequence). This CDR3 comprises 13 residues. V lost 1 base to trimming and J lost 2 bases, with 6 bases between them. The CDR3 DNA follows: TGTGCCTGGAGTGACGGGGGCAATCAGCCCCAGCATTTT. Translating gives CAWSDGGNQPQHF.

V is TRBV6-6 and J is TRBJ2-5; TRBD2 matches at 8 bases. The V segment lost 7 bases and the J segment 1 base; nucleotides outside the gene matches: 8. Germline CDR1 reads MNHNY; CDR2 reads SVGAGI (reference sequence). This CDR3 is 15 amino acids long. Here the CDR3 DNA reads TGTGCCAGCAACCAACCGGGACTAGGCCAAGAGACCCAGTACTTC. Protein product: CASNQPGLGQETQYF.

This chain links TRBV5-1 with TRBJ2-1; D remains ambiguous. CDR3 size: 15 residues. Trimming took off 0 bases at V and 4 bases at J, with 11 bases between the two ends. CDR1 SGHRS and CDR2 YFSETQ come from the germline V gene. This chain's CDR3 is CASSLAGQTYNEQFF. As DNA, the CDR3 is TGCGCCAGCAGCTTGGCCGGCCAAACATACAATGAGCAGTTCTTC. The full variable domain, in which reference TRBV5-1 and TRBJ2-1 provide the parts outside the CDR3, is KAGVTQTPRYLIKTRGQQVTLSCSPISGHRSVSWYQQTPGQGLQFLFEYFSETQRNKGNFPGRFSGRQFSNSRSEMNVSTLELGDSALYLCASSLAGQTYNEQFFGPGTRLTVL.